Below, 2 T cell receptor beta chains from the same sample are listed, as sequenced in a study of T-cell reconstitution after alpha-beta-depleted transplantation in children. TCRbeta library construction was performed incorporating unique molecular identifiers. TCRdb re-called the PCR reads through MiXCR, storing one row per CDR3 protein. The profile shows about 97,000 distinct CDR3 sequences, under 9% of them singletons. The sample was PBMCs, taken before TCRalphabeta/CD19-depleted stem cell transplant. The receptors were gathered from a boy between 2 and 10 years old with acute lymphoblastic leukemia, due to receive a stem cell transplant.

This clonotype appeared many times. The chain joins TRBV2 to TRBJ1-1; D is ambiguous. CDR3 size: 14 residues. The V end lost 1 base, the J end lost 1 base, and 7 bases lay between the germline ends. Germline V gene data show CDR1 as SNHLY and CDR2 as FYNNEI. The CDR3 bases are TGTGCCAGCAGTGAAGGTAGGGCGAACACTGAAGCTTTCTTT. The encoded protein is CASSEGRANTEAFF.

This clonotype was detected only a few times. The chain couples TRBV19 to TRBJ1-1; TRBD1 aligns across 10 bases. The CDR3 spans 16 residues. CDR1 LNHDA and CDR2 SQIVND come from the germline V gene (reference sequence). Unmatched junction bases numbered 8, after V lost 4 bases and J lost 3 bases. As DNA, the CDR3 is TGTGCCAGTAGTACCAAGACAGGGGGCGAGTACACTGAAGCTTTCTTT. As protein: CASSTKTGGEYTEAFF. Full variable domain (missing parts from reference TRBV19 and TRBJ1-1): DGGITQSPKYLFRKEGQNVTLSCEQNLNHDAMYWYRQDPGQGLRLIYYSQIVNDFQKGDIAEGYSVSREKKESFPLTVTSAQKNPTAFYLCASSTKTGGEYTEAFFGQGTRLTVV.